This section outlines one T cell receptor (beta chain) sequence together with its context. The antigen remains unidentified. The data were obtained in a study of regulatory T cells in long-lasting Graves disease. Findings of the study overall: Only peripheral blood was studied, not thyroid tissue.

Libraries of TCR beta came from iRepertoire HTBI primers plus Arm-PCR of CDR3 regions. In TCRdb, the multiplex PCR reads were re-called with MiXCR into one record per CDR3 protein. This sample has about 430,000 distinct CDR3 sequences, with 15% found just once. Time point reported: newly diagnosed GD, antithyroid drugs for less than 3 months. Scientists built the TCR library using RNA that was extracted from PBMCs. The V gene lost 6 bases and the J gene lost 0 bases, with 15 bases spanning the gap. The CDR3 totals 16 residues. Per the germline V gene, CDR1 is MNHNS and CDR2 is SASEGT. The same sample was also used in a study of T cells in Graves' hyperthyroidism and ophthalmopathy. This second study says: Researchers ran a first-round RT-PCR on the TCR CDR3 using the HTBI primer set.

The source of this sequence is a woman aged 40 to 49 with Graves disease. The rearrangement uses TRBV6-1 and TRBJ2-1; D might be TRBD2 (6 bases). The sequenced sample was peripheral blood mononuclear cells (PBMCs), obtained at new diagnosis, from a patient treated with antithyroid drugs. The CDR3 DNA sequence: TGTGCCAGCAGCGAACTTGGGGGGAGCTCCTACAATGAGCAGTTCTTC. Its translation: CASSELGGSSYNEQFF.